A selection of T cell receptor beta chains follows, all from one sample in a study of OX40 agonist ivuxolimab in advanced cancers. Assay: immunoSEQ multiplex PCR; the TCRdb copy retains only in-frame clones and omits some. This sample has 25,000 to 35,000 clones, with roughly 87% found just once. Specimen: CD4+ or CD8+ T cells sorted from blood, collected in a trial of the OX40 agonist ivuxolimab. The source of these receptors is an adult with an advanced solid tumor such as melanoma, head and neck, liver or kidney cancer. CDR3s include the opening cysteine and the closing phenylalanine or tryptophan. The D gene is left open where the match is weak. The size of a clone is reported for some rows only, either as once, few or many, or as a class for expanded clones.

d_call j_call clone_size v_call cdr3_length cdr3_nt cdr3_aa
- TRBJ2-1 - TRBV7-2 14 TGTGCCAGCAGCCCGGCTGAGGGATACAATGAGCAGTTCTTC CASSPAEGYNEQFF
TRBD1 TRBJ2-3 - TRBV7-9 15 TGTGCCAGCAGCCAGGACAGGGGGCCCTCAGATACGCAGTATTTT CASSQDRGPSDTQYF
- TRBJ2-2 - TRBV27 14 TGTGCCAGCAGTTTTGGGTTGGGCACCGGGGAGCTGTTTTTT CASSFGLGTGELFF
- TRBJ2-1 - TRBV7-9 14 TGTGCCAGCAGCTTGGCGGACGGAGCGCCGGGCAGGGTCTTC CASSLADGAPGRVF
TRBD2 TRBJ2-3 - TRBV13 15 TGTGCCAGCGGATCACTAGCGGGACTAACAGATACGCAGTATTTT CASGSLAGLTDTQYF
- TRBJ2-7 - TRBV5-5 14 TGTGCCAGCAGCTTAACGGCAGCGACCTACGAGCAGTACTTC CASSLTAATYEQYF
- TRBJ2-7 - TRBV5-5 13 TGTGCCAGCAGCCTTGACCTTCTCTACGAGCAGTACTTC CASSLDLLYEQYF
- TRBJ2-3 - TRBV5-6 13 TGTGCCAGCAGCTCGCGGCGCACAGATACGCAGTATTTT CASSSRRTDTQYF
- TRBJ1-1 - TRBV19 14 TGTGCCAGTAATGATCCGGGACGCTTAGCTGAAGCTTTCTTT CASNDPGRLAEAFF
- TRBJ2-3 - TRBV5-4 13 TGTGCCAGCAGCGTGACAGGACCAGATACGCAGTATTTT CASSVTGPDTQYF
- TRBJ1-2 - TRBV7-8 11 TGTGCCAGCAGCCCGGTCGGGGGCTACACCTTC CASSPVGGYTF
TRBD1 TRBJ2-3 once TRBV27 16 TGTGCCAGCAGTCCTTGGACAGGGGGAAGCACAGATACGCAGTATTTT CASSPWTGGSTDTQYF
- TRBJ1-2 - TRBV29-1 13 TGCAGCGTGATAATCCGGGACACGTATGGCTACACCTTC CSVIIRDTYGYTF
TRBD1 TRBJ1-2 - TRBV9 19 TGTGCCAGCAGCACCAGGGACAGCCCCTCGCCCCCATATAACTATGGCTACACCTTC CASSTRDSPSPPYNYGYTF
TRBD1 TRBJ1-1 hyperexpanded TRBV7-9 13 TGTGCCAGCAGCTTTGGACAGGGCGATGAAGCTTTCTTT CASSFGQGDEAFF
- TRBJ2-5 - TRBV15 16 TGTGCCACCAGCAGAGAGGGTAGCTCATTCCAAGAGACCCAGTACTTC CATSREGSSFQETQYF
- TRBJ2-7 - TRBV7-8 17 TGTGCCAGCAGCCCCGATTTACCATCCGACCTTCTCTACGAGCAGTACTTC CASSPDLPSDLLYEQYF
- TRBJ1-1 - TRBV13 12 TGTGCCAGCAGCTTTATAAACACTGAAGCTTTCTTT CASSFINTEAFF
- TRBJ2-2 - TRBV9 12 TGTGCCAGCAGCGTAGAGGCCGGGGAGCTGTTTTTT CASSVEAGELFF
TRBD1 TRBJ1-5 - TRBV5-3 14 TGTGCCAGAAGCGTTACAGGGGTAAATCAGCCCCAGCATTTT CARSVTGVNQPQHF
- TRBJ2-7 - TRBV7-9 14 TGTGCCAGCAGCTTAGCGGGAGGTAGTTACGAGCAGTACTTC CASSLAGGSYEQYF
- TRBJ2-7 - TRBV20-1 11 TGCAGTGCTCAAGGGACCTACGAGCAGTACTTC CSAQGTYEQYF
TRBD1 TRBJ2-3 - TRBV2 16 TGTGCCAGCTCCCGGACAGGGGATGTGCCCACAGATACGCAGTATTTT CASSRTGDVPTDTQYF
- TRBJ2-5 few TRBV18 16 TGTGCCAGCTCACCCGGGGGAGGTGTGTTTGGAGAGACCCAGTACTTC CASSPGGGVFGETQYF
- TRBJ2-1 - TRBV7-6 14 TGTGCCAGCAGCTTAGGGCGGGCCAAGGGTGAGCAGTTCTTC CASSLGRAKGEQFF
- TRBJ2-7 - TRBV28 12 TGTGCCAGCAGTTTGCAGGGGACCGAGCAGTACTTC CASSLQGTEQYF
- TRBJ2-5 - TRBV30 12 TGTGCCTGGAGGCGGGACGGGGGGACCCAGTACTTC CAWRRDGGTQYF
TRBD2 TRBJ2-1 - TRBV28 16 TGTGCCAGCAGAACCGAGCGGACTAGCGGGATCTATGAGCAGTTCTTC CASRTERTSGIYEQFF
- TRBJ2-7 - TRBV19 14 TGTGCCAGTAGTATAGGTAGATTCTCCTACGAGCAGTACTTC CASSIGRFSYEQYF
- TRBJ1-1 - TRBV28 17 TGTGCCAGCAGTCCCCGGTTCTTATCACAGATGAACACTGAAGCTTTCTTT CASSPRFLSQMNTEAFF
- TRBJ1-5 - TRBV15 14 TGTGCCACCAGCAGAGATAGAAGGAATCAGCCCCAGCATTTT CATSRDRRNQPQHF
- TRBJ2-1 once TRBV9 15 TGTGCCAGCAGCGTTGGGGGAGGAGCCCACAATGAGCAGTTCTTC CASSVGGGAHNEQFF
- TRBJ1-2 - TRBV28 13 TGTGCCAGCAGTTTGATAGTTGGCTATGGCTACACCTTC CASSLIVGYGYTF
TRBD2 TRBJ2-5 - TRBV7-9 16 TGTGCCAGCAGCTCCATAGCGGGAGAGGGCCAAGAGACCCAGTACTTC CASSSIAGEGQETQYF
- TRBJ1-4 once TRBV13 14 TGTGCCAGCAGCCCCCTACGTGAGAGTGAAAAACTGTTTTTT CASSPLRESEKLFF
- TRBJ1-1 - TRBV19 13 TGTGCCAGTAGTATGAGTGGGAACACTGAAGCTTTCTTT CASSMSGNTEAFF